A selection of T cell receptor beta chains follows, all from one sample in a study of blood T cell repertoires in COVID-19. Clones were read by immunoSEQ multiplex PCR, and TCRdb kept only the in-frame ones, dropping some. This sample has approximately 300,000 clones; roughly 90% occur once, and the top ten carry roughly 10%. The sequenced material came from PBMCs or T cells enriched from blood (not recorded which). The receptors derive from a young woman who had recovered from COVID-19. Each CDR3 is given with its conserved first and last residue. D genes are given only for firm matches. Expanded clones get a size class; other rows say once, few or many, or leave the size out.

V gene	J gene	clone size	D gene	CDR3 protein	CDR3 DNA
TRBV9	TRBJ2-2	.	TRBD1	CASSPGQPNTGELFF	TGTGCCAGCAGCCCGGGACAGCCGAACACCGGGGAGCTGTTTTTT
TRBV6-5	TRBJ1-2	.	.	CASRTLRGGPDGYTF	TGTGCCAGCAGAACCTTAAGGGGGGGGCCAGATGGCTACACCTTC
TRBV6-5	TRBJ2-1	few	TRBD2	CASSYSREINNEQFF	TGTGCCAGCAGTTACTCGCGGGAGATCAACAATGAGCAGTTCTTC
TRBV6-1	TRBJ1-3	.	.	CASSEAPGLGGNTIYF	TGTGCCAGCAGTGAAGCGCCGGGGTTGGGTGGAAACACCATATATTTT
TRBV5-1	TRBJ2-7	.	TRBD1	CASNTGGGSYEQYF	TGCGCCAGCAATACAGGGGGAGGATCCTACGAGCAGTACTTC
TRBV19	TRBJ1-3	.	.	CASSGGHSLGNTIYF	TGTGCCAGTAGTGGCGGACACTCCTTGGGAAACACCATATATTTT
TRBV7-6	TRBJ2-7	.	.	CASSPVTEGYEQYF	TGTGCCAGCAGCCCAGTTACGGAGGGTTACGAGCAGTACTTC
TRBV2	TRBJ1-2	.	.	CASSHSARYGYTF	TGTGCCAGCAGTCACTCCGCCCGCTATGGCTACACCTTC
TRBV7-8	TRBJ1-6	.	.	CASSSSQDYSYNSPLHF	TGTGCCAGCAGTTCTTCACAGGACTACTCCTATAATTCACCCCTCCACTTT
TRBV5-6	TRBJ2-2	.	TRBD1	CASSFGTGHTGELFF	TGTGCCAGCAGTTTCGGGACAGGACACACCGGGGAGCTGTTTTTT
TRBV9	TRBJ1-2	.	.	CASSPGTRYNYGYTF	TGTGCCAGCAGCCCAGGGACACGCTATAACTATGGCTACACCTTC
TRBV29-1	TRBJ1-2	few	.	CSVDPGHGSGYGYTF	TGCAGCGTAGATCCGGGACACGGGTCGGGGTATGGCTACACCTTC
TRBV6-2/TRBV6-3	TRBJ2-7	.	.	CASSRPRDYVERYEQYF	TGTGCCAGCAGTCGCCCGCGGGATTACGTCGAGCGATACGAGCAGTACTTC
TRBV5-1	TRBJ1-2	.	TRBD1	CASSLRDREGYTF	TGCGCCAGCAGCTTACGGGACAGGGAGGGCTACACCTTC
TRBV29-1	TRBJ2-1	.	TRBD2	CSLKPGLEGNEQFF	TGCAGCCTTAAACCGGGACTAGAAGGCAATGAGCAGTTCTTC
TRBV18	TRBJ1-5	.	.	CASSLLDGDQPQHF	TGTGCCAGCTCACTTCTGGACGGGGATCAGCCCCAGCATTTT